The rows below give T cell receptor beta chains drawn from one sample of a study of patients and donors after allogeneic stem cell transplantation. TCRdb ran MiXCR on the RT-PCR reads and lists one entry per CDR3 protein. The sample consists of tens of thousands of distinct CDR3 sequences, just under 5% of them appearing once. Sample: blood, either unsorted or a sorted T cell fraction (not recorded which). Receptors were obtained from a human donor who was either an allogeneic HSCT recipient or a stem cell or donor lymphocyte infusion donor (not recorded which). It is not recorded whose cells these are; they may come from a transplant donor. Both conserved end residues are part of each CDR3. A D gene is named only where the DNA matches it firmly. Expanded clones are given a class, and other clones once, few, many or no size at all.

V gene	D gene	J gene	clone size	CDR3 protein	CDR3 DNA
TRBV4-2	-	TRBJ1-4	few	CASSRNRNEKLFF	TGTGCCAGCAGCCGAAACAGGAATGAAAAACTGTTTTTT
TRBV5-5	-	TRBJ2-2	few	CASSLGPGIGELFF	TGTGCCAGCAGCTTGGGGCCTGGTATCGGGGAGCTGTTTTTT
TRBV11-2	TRBD2	TRBJ2-7	-	CASSLRTSGSGSYEQYF	TGTGCCAGCAGCTTGCGGACTAGCGGGAGCGGGAGCTACGAGCAGTACTTC
TRBV12-3/TRBV12-4	-	TRBJ2-2	many	CATAPGRNTGELFF	TGTGCCACCGCCCCGGGGCGGAACACCGGGGAGCTGTTTTTT
TRBV6-5	TRBD2	TRBJ2-5	many	CASSYSPSGEETQYF	TGTGCCAGCAGTTACTCGCCTAGCGGGGAAGAGACCCAGTACTTC
TRBV3-1	-	TRBJ1-1	many	CASSRSGNTEAFF	TGTGCCAGCAGCCGGAGCGGGAACACTGAAGCTTTCTTT
TRBV7-9	-	TRBJ1-4	-	CASSSRPGTATNEKLFF	TGTGCCAGCAGCTCGCGTCCCGGGACGGCAACTAATGAAAAACTGTTTTTT
TRBV5-8	-	TRBJ1-4	many	CASSFFTRNEKLFF	TGTGCCAGCAGCTTTTTTACGCGTAATGAAAAACTGTTTTTT
TRBV10-3	-	TRBJ2-3	many	CAISESIATAADTQYF	TGTGCCATCAGTGAGTCGATTGCAACTGCCGCAGATACGCAGTATTTT
TRBV20-1	TRBD2	TRBJ2-7	-	CSARVTGTSGTPLEQYF	TGCAGTGCTAGAGTCACCGGGACTAGCGGGACCCCTCTCGAGCAGTACTTC
TRBV27	TRBD2	TRBJ2-2	many	CASSTSGRFTGELFF	TGTGCCAGCTCCACTAGCGGGAGGTTTACCGGGGAGCTGTTTTTT
TRBV7-3	-	TRBJ2-1	-	CASSLDLNEQFF	TGTGCCAGCAGCTTAGACCTCAATGAGCAGTTCTTC
TRBV4-2	TRBD1	TRBJ1-2	-	CASSPGGDLDGYTF	TGTGCCAGCAGCCCAGGGGGCGACCTAGATGGCTACACCTTC
TRBV3-1	-	TRBJ2-1	many	CASSQDFAGRAREQFF	TGTGCCAGCAGCCAAGATTTTGCGGGTCGGGCCAGGGAGCAGTTCTTC
TRBV11-3	-	TRBJ1-1	many	CASSPQAALYTEAFF	TGTGCCAGCAGCCCCCAGGCAGCTCTCTACACTGAAGCTTTCTTT
TRBV27	-	TRBJ2-2	-	CASSLRGAANTGELFF	TGTGCCAGCAGTTTACGGGGGGCCGCGAACACCGGGGAGCTGTTTTTT
TRBV10-2	-	TRBJ2-7	many	CASSEEGLAYEQYF	TGCGCCAGCAGTGAAGAGGGGCTAGCTTACGAGCAGTACTTC
TRBV11-1	TRBD1	TRBJ2-5	many	CASSLRTGAGGERETQYF	TGTGCCAGCAGCTTGCGGACAGGGGCGGGCGGAGAAAGAGAGACCCAGTACTTC
TRBV5-6	-	TRBJ1-2	few	CASSATGPGYTF	TGTGCCAGCAGCGCCACAGGCCCTGGCTACACCTTC
TRBV19	-	TRBJ1-5	-	CASSMRGGSLVQPQHF	TGTGCCAGTAGTATGAGAGGAGGTTCCTTGGTCCAGCCCCAGCATTTT
TRBV5-4	TRBD1	TRBJ1-4	-	CASSFGSGGRGTNEKLFF	TGTGCCAGCAGCTTCGGATCAGGGGGAAGAGGAACTAATGAAAAACTGTTTTTT
TRBV20-1	TRBD1	TRBJ1-2	many	CSASFLRQGNYGYTF	TGCAGTGCTAGTTTCTTAAGACAGGGCAACTATGGCTACACCTTC
TRBV2	TRBD2	TRBJ2-3	many	CASSRLARTDTQYF	TGTGCCAGCAGCCGACTAGCGCGCACAGATACGCAGTATTTT
TRBV5-1	-	TRBJ2-3	many	CASSATGPLMNTQYF	TGCGCCAGCAGCGCAACGGGACCTTTAATGAATACGCAGTATTTT
TRBV18	-	TRBJ1-1	many	CASSQDQNTEAFF	TGTGCCAGCTCACAAGACCAGAACACTGAAGCTTTCTTT
TRBV5-5	-	TRBJ2-7	-	CASTLRAPGTYEQYF	TGTGCCAGCACCCTACGGGCGCCCGGGACTTACGAGCAGTACTTC
TRBV20-1	-	TRBJ1-1	many	CSALSGLNTEAFF	TGCAGTGCTCTCTCGGGGTTGAACACTGAAGCTTTCTTT
TRBV5-1	-	TRBJ2-3	few	CASSLGLLGGDTQYF	TGCGCCAGCAGCTTGGGCCTGTTAGGAGGAGATACGCAGTATTTT
TRBV27	TRBD1	TRBJ2-5	many	CASSLSYQGATTQYF	TGTGCCAGCAGTTTATCATACCAGGGGGCCACGACCCAGTACTTC
TRBV2	TRBD1	TRBJ2-1	few	CASSGGQGQVNEQFF	TGTGCCAGCAGTGGGGGACAGGGTCAAGTGAATGAGCAGTTCTTC
TRBV19	-	TRBJ1-1	few	CASSMGAGAEAFF	TGTGCCAGTAGTATGGGTGCGGGGGCTGAAGCTTTCTTT
TRBV7-8	-	TRBJ1-3	many	CASSFGGPSGNTIYF	TGTGCCAGCAGCTTTGGGGGACCCTCTGGAAACACCATATATTTT
TRBV20-1	TRBD1	TRBJ2-5	many	CSARRTGEGAQYF	TGCAGTGCTAGGCGGACAGGGGAAGGGGCCCAGTACTTC
TRBV11-2	-	TRBJ1-4	many	CASSLWGVMGSSDEKLFF	TGTGCCAGCAGCTTATGGGGTGTAATGGGGAGTTCGGATGAAAAACTGTTTTTT
TRBV12-3/TRBV12-4	-	TRBJ1-5	many	CASSLSSNQPQHF	TGTGCCAGCAGTTTAAGCAGCAATCAGCCCCAGCATTTT
TRBV12-3/TRBV12-4	-	TRBJ2-1	many	CASTQRPGQNEQFF	TGTGCCAGCACCCAAAGGCCGGGACAAAATGAGCAGTTCTTC
TRBV5-1	TRBD1	TRBJ1-6	many	CASSLGGQGSSPLHF	TGCGCCAGCAGCTTGGGGGGACAGGGGAGTTCACCCCTCCACTTT
TRBV19	-	TRBJ2-5	many	CASSMRQGRGEETQYF	TGTGCCAGTAGTATGAGGCAGGGACGAGGAGAAGAGACCCAGTACTTC
TRBV28	-	TRBJ2-3	many	CASSGLSGSTDTQYF	TGTGCCAGCAGCGGACTAAGCGGAAGCACAGATACGCAGTATTTT
TRBV18	TRBD1	TRBJ2-7	many	CASSRDSSYEQYF	TGTGCCAGCTCCCGGGACAGCTCCTACGAGCAGTACTTC